This TCR beta chain was identified in a study of vaccination and CD4 T cells after COVID-19. An Oncomine TCR Beta short-read assay was used to sequence the DNA from cultured CD4+ T cells. TCRdb re-derived calls from the PCR reads in MiXCR, one entry per CDR3 protein. The profile shows over 8,500 distinct CDR3 sequences, more than 65% of them singletons. As for treatment: roughly 11-day PBMC culture with coronavirus spike peptide pools or control peptides (ViraFEST assay). On this clonotype itself: The antigen is not known.

The CDR3 loop spans 14 amino acids. The germline CDR1 and CDR2 sequences are ENHRY and SYGVKD. V dropped 8 bases and J dropped 3 bases, with 16 bases sitting between them. The sequence was collected from a human donor who had recovered from COVID-19. This chain links TRBV10-3 with TRBJ1-1; D perhaps matches TRBD1 (5 bases). Source material: CD4+ T cells from blood, cultured in vitro. In DNA, the CDR3 is TGTGCCATCTCGTACAGGAAAGGGGACACTGAAGCTTTCTTT. This sequence encodes CAISYRKGDTEAFF.